Following are 6 T cell receptor beta chains from one sample sequenced in a study of cytomegalovirus exposure and HLA in healthy donors. Measured with immunoSEQ multiplex PCR; TCRdb has only the in-frame clones, and not every one. The profile shows some 130,000 clones, approximately 89% of them singletons. Sequencing used PBMCs. The receptors come from a young woman in good health and CMV-seronegative.

This clone appeared a few times. The chain links TRBV27 to TRBJ2-7, with TRBD2 identical over 7 bases. The CDR3 has 11 residues. Looked up from germline, CDR1 is MNHEY and CDR2 is SMNVEV (reference sequence). With 5 bases clipped from V and 7 bases from J, the junction kept 2 bases outside the gene matches. Written as DNA, the CDR3 is TGTGCCAGCAGTCAGGGAGGGGAGCAGTACTTC. Amino acid sequence: CASSQGGEQYF.

This chain joins TRBV18 and TRBJ2-1; 10 positions agree with TRBD2. This CDR3 spans 16 amino acids. The J segment lost 6 bases and the V segment lost 0 bases, leaving 5 bases of the junction unmatched. The germline gives CDR1 KGHSH, CDR2 LQKENI. In DNA, the CDR3 is TGTGCCAGCTCACCACCGGAAGCGGGGGGGACCAATGAGCAGTTCTTC. Protein sequence: CASSPPEAGGTNEQFF.

This clone appeared a single time. The chain joins TRBV19 to TRBJ2-7; possibly TRBD1 for D (5 bases). CDR1 is LNHDA and CDR2 is SQIVND in the germline V gene (reference sequence). V lost 5 bases, J lost 2 bases, and 13 bases lay in between. This CDR3 is built from 14 residues. The CDR3 loop is CASSFQGSTYEQYF. The CDR3, as DNA: TGTGCCAGTAGTTTTCAGGGCAGTACCTACGAGCAGTACTTC.

The chain joins TRBV23-1 to TRBJ2-7; D gene unclear. TRBV23-1 is reported as an ORF; its role is uncertain. Deletions cut 0 bases from V and 1 base from J, with 13 bases between. The length of the CDR3 is 16 residues. CDR3 region: CASSQSCAAPSYEQYF. CDR3 sequence (DNA): TGCGCCAGCAGTCAATCGTGTGCGGCGCCATCCTACGAGCAGTACTTC.

This chain links TRBV18 with TRBJ2-1; TRBD2 matches 13 bases. V was clipped by 4 bases and J by 5 bases; unmatched bases: 2. Germline CDR1 KGHSH, CDR2 LQKENI. The CDR3 has 15 amino acids. CDR3 region: CASSQGLAGHNEQFF. CDR3 nucleotides: TGTGCCAGCTCACAGGGACTAGCGGGGCACAATGAGCAGTTCTTC.

The chain carries TRBV5-1 and TRBJ2-7; 9 bases are shared with TRBD1. Germline V CDR1 and CDR2: SGHRS, YFSETQ. The V and J ends lost 0 bases and 5 bases, in that order; junction bases with no gene match: 3. This CDR3 spans 14 amino acids. CDR3 nucleotide sequence: TGCGCCAGCAGCTTGGGGGGACAGGGCCACGAGCAGTACTTC. This encodes CASSLGGQGHEQYF. Full variable domain (rest looked up from reference TRBV5-1 and TRBJ2-7): KAGVTQTPRYLIKTRGQQVTLSCSPISGHRSVSWYQQTPGQGLQFLFEYFSETQRNKGNFPGRFSGRQFSNSRSEMNVSTLELGDSALYLCASSLGGQGHEQYFGPGTRLTVT.